This T cell receptor (beta chain) was sequenced in a study of T cell responses to AZD1222 COVID-19 vaccine. General study points: Seropositive status at baseline applied to only a handful of AZD1222 recipients. Among spike-specific TCRs, nearly half reportedly target unmutated variant regions.

Notes on this clone: The antigen remains undetermined.

The CDR3 is made up of 13 amino acids. V lost 3 bases, J lost 4 bases, and 9 bases lay in between. Looked up from germline, CDR1 is SNHLY and CDR2 is FYNNEI. Generated by immunoSEQ multiplex PCR, the TCRdb table keeps only in-frame clones and is missing some. The profile covers roughly 180,000 clones, with 90% appearing a single time and approximately 3% taken by the ten largest. The TCR originated in an adult in good health. V usage is TRBV2 and J usage is TRBJ1-2; no reliable D call. The starting material was peripheral blood, obtained on day 0 of AZD1222 vaccination. The CDR3 region is CASSDDALYGYTF. Here the CDR3 DNA reads TGTGCCAGCAGTGACGACGCCCTCTATGGCTACACCTTC.